This record concerns one T cell receptor (beta chain) sequence. The antigen is not known. One junction end disagrees with the germline gene, perhaps due to a read error. The sample is drawn from a study of human T cells and chemical hapten exposure. Germline CDR1 DFQATT, CDR2 SNEGSKA (reference sequence). This CDR3 spans 14 amino acids. Time point in this sample: pre-sensitization, week 0. Treatment of the sample: therapeutic diphenylcyclopropenone sensitization with weekly scalp DPC. Sequencing started from total RNA isolated from unfractionated whole blood. Findings and caveats of the study: There was no change with DPC sensitization in TCRs above 1 in 1000 frequency. Since the donors had alopecia, their immune response may not be the same as that of healthy people.

MiXCR was run by TCRdb on the RACE reads, yielding one entry per CDR3 protein. Counted here are 190,000 or so distinct CDR3 sequences, roughly 30% occurring once; the ten biggest clones make up roughly 3%. The sample here was whole blood, taken in connection with sensitization to the hapten diphenylcyclopropenone (DPC). The receptor's source is a woman in her twenties or thirties with alopecia areata. Some clones in this sample may be carry-over from other donors' samples. V and J are TRBV20-1 and TRBJ1-4; TRBD1 is a possible D gene (6 bases). CDR3 sequence reads: CCARDSGAGEKLFF. CDR3 in DNA: TGCTGTGCTAGAGATTCAGGGGCGGGGGAAAAACTGTTTTTT.